This section outlines one TCR beta chain sequence together with its context. The data belong to a study of blood T cell repertoires in COVID-19. Study-level information: Acute and convalescent COVID-19 samples came from the United States, Italy and Spain. From T cells, B-cell-depleted T cells, or PBMCs came the material, which was cDNA or gDNA.

The CDR3 consists of 18 residues. Germline V gene lookup returns CDR1 SGHVS and CDR2 FQNEAQ. After removal of 4 bases from V and 0 bases from J, the junction contained 5 bases not matched to a gene. Original analysis: Amplifying reference gene primers gave estimates of nucleated cell counts. Sequencing used immunoSEQ multiplex PCR; TCRdb keeps in-frame clones, though not all of them. V, J and clone size are those of that table, while D and trimming were read from the DNA. The profile shows around 250,000 clones, less than 85% of them singletons. This chain links TRBV7-8 with TRBJ1-6; 11 bases align to TRBD1. The TCR comes from a man in his 60s who had recovered from COVID-19. Material: peripheral blood. CDR3 sequence: CASSSRDRGSSYNSPLHF. DNA for the CDR3: TGTGCCAGCAGCTCCCGGGACAGGGGGAGCTCCTATAATTCACCCCTCCACTTT.